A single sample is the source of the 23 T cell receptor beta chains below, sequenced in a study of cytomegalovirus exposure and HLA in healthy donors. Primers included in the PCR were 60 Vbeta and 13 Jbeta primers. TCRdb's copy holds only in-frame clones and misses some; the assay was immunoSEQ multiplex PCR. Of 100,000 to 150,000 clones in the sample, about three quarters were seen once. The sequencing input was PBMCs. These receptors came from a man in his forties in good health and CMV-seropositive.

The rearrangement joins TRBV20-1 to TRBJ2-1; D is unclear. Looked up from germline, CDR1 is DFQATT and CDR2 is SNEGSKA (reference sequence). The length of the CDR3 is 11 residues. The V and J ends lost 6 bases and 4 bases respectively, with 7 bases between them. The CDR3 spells CSAEFYNEQFF. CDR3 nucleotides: TGCAGTGCGGAGTTTTACAATGAGCAGTTCTTC.

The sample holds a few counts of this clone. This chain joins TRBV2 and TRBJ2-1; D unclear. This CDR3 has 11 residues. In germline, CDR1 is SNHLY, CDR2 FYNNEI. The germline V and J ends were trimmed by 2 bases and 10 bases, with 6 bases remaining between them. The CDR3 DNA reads TGTGCCAGCAGTGAAACACGAGAGCAGTTCTTC. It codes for CASSETREQFF. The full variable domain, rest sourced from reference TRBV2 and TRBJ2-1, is EPEVTQTPSHQVTQMGQEVILRCVPISNHLYFYWYRQILGQKVEFLVSFYNNEISEKSEIFDDQFSVERPDGSNFTLKIRSTKLEDSAMYFCASSETREQFFGPGTRLTVL.

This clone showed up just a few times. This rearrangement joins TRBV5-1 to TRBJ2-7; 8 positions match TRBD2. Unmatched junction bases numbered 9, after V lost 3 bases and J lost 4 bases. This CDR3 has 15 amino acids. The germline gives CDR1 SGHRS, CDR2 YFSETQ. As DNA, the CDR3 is TGCGCCAGCAGCTCTACTAGCGGATGGCTTTACGAGCAGTACTTC. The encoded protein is CASSSTSGWLYEQYF.

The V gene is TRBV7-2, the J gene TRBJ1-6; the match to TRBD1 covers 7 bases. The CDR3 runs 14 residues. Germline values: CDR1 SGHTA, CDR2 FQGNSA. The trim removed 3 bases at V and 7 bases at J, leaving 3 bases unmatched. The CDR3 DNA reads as TGTGCCAGCAGCTTCAGGGGGGCGAATTCACCCCTCCACTTT. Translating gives CASSFRGANSPLHF.

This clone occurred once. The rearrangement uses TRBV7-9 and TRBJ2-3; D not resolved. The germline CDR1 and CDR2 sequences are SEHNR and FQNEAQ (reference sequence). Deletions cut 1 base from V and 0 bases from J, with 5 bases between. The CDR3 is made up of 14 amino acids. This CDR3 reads CASSLGASTDTQYF. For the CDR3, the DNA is TGTGCCAGCAGCTTAGGAGCGAGCACAGATACGCAGTATTTT. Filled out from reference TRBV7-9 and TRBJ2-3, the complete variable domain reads DTGVSQNPRHKITKRGQNVTFRCDPISEHNRLYWYRQTLGQGPEFLTYFQNEAQLEKSRLLSDRFSAERPKGSFSTLEIQRTEQGDSAMYLCASSLGASTDTQYFGPGTRLTVL.

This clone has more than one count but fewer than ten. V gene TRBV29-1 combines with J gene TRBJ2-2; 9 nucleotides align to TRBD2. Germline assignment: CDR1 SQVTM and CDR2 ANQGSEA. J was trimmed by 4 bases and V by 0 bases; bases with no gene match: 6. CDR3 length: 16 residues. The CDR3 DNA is TGCAGCGTTGAAGATCGGGCGGGGGGGCCCACCGGGGAGCTGTTTTTT. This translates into CSVEDRAGGPTGELFF.

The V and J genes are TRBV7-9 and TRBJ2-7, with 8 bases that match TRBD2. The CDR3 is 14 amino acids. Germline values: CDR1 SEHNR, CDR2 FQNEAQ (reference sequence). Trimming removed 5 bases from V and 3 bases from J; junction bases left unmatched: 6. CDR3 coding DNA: TGTGCCAGCAGCCGAGCGGGAGCAAACTACGAGCAGTACTTC. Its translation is CASSRAGANYEQYF. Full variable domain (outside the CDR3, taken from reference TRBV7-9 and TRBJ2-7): DTGVSQNPRHKITKRGQNVTFRCDPISEHNRLYWYRQTLGQGPEFLTYFQNEAQLEKSRLLSDRFSAERPKGSFSTLEIQRTEQGDSAMYLCASSRAGANYEQYFGPGTRLTVT.

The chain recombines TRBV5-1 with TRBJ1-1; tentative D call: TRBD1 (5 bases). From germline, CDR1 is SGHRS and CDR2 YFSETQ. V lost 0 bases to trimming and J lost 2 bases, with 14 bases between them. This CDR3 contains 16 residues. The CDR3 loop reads CASSLGGGLGNTEAFF. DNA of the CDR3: TGCGCCAGCAGCTTGGGGGGGGGTTTGGGTAACACTGAAGCTTTCTTT.

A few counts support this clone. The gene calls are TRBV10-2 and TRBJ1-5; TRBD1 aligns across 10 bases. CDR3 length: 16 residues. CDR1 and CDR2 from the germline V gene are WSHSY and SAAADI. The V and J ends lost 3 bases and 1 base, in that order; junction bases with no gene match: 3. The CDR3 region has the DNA TGCGCCAGCAGTGACCCGGACAGGGGGAGCAATCAGCCCCAGCATTTT. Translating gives CASSDPDRGSNQPQHF.

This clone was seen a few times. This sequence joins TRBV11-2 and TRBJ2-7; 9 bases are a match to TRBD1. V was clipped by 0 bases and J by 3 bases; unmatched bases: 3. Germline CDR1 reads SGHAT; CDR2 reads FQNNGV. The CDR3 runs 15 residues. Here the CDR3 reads CASSLEPGQGYEQYF. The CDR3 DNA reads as TGTGCCAGCAGCTTAGAACCGGGACAGGGCTACGAGCAGTACTTC.

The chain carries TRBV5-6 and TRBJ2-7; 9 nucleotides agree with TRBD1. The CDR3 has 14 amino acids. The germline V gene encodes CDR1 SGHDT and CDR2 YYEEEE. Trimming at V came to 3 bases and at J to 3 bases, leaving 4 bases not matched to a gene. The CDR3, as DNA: TGTGCCAGCAGCTCGACAGGGGGTAACTACGAGCAGTACTTC. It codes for CASSSTGGNYEQYF.

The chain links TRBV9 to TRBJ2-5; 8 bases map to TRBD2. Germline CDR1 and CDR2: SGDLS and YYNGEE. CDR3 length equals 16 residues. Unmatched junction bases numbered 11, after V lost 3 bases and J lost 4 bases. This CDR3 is CASSGGVSGTRETQYF. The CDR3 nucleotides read TGTGCCAGCAGCGGAGGGGTTTCAGGGACTAGAGAGACCCAGTACTTC.

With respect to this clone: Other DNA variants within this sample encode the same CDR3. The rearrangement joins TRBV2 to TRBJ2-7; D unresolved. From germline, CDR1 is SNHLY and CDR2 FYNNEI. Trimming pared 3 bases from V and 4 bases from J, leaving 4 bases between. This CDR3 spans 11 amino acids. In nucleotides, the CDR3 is TGTGCCAGCAGTGATCGGTACGAGCAGTACTTC. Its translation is CASSDRYEQYF.

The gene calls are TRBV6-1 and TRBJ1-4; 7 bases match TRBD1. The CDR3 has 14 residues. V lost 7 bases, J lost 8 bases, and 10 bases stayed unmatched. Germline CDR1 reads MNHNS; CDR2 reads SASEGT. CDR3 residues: CASMWGQLGEKLFF. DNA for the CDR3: TGTGCCAGCATGTGGGGACAGTTAGGCGAAAAACTGTTTTTT.

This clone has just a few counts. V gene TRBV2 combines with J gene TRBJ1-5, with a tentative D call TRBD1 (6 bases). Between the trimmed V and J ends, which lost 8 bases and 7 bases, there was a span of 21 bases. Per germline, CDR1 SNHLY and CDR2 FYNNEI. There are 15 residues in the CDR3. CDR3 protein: CASAVRGALLQPQHF. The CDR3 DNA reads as TGTGCCAGCGCGGTACGGGGGGCGCTTTTGCAGCCCCAGCATTTT.

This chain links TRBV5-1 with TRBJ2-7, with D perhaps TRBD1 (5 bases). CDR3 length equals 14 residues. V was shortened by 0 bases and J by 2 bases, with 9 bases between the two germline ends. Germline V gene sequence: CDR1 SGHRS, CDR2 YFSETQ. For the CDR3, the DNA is TGCGCCAGCAGCTTGGACGCGACAGCCTACGAGCAGTACTTC. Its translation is CASSLDATAYEQYF.

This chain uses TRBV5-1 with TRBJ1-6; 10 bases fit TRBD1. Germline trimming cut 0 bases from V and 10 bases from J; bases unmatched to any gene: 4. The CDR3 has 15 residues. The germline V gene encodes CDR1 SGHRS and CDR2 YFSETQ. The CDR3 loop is CASSLARDRGSPLHF. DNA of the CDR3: TGCGCCAGCAGCTTGGCCAGGGACAGGGGATCACCCCTCCACTTT.

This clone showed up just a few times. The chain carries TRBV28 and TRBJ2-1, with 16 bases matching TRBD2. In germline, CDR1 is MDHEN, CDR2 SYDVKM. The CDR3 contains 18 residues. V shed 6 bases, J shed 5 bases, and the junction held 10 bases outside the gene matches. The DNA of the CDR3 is TGTGCCAGCAGCCAAGGGACTAGCGGGAGGGCCAGTGACAATGAGCAGTTCTTC. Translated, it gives CASSQGTSGRASDNEQFF. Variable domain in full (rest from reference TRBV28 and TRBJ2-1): DVKVTQSSRYLVKRTGEKVFLECVQDMDHENMFWYRQDPGLGLRLIYFSYDVKMKEKGDIPEGYSVSREKKERFSLILESASTNQTSMYLCASSQGTSGRASDNEQFFGPGTRLTVL.

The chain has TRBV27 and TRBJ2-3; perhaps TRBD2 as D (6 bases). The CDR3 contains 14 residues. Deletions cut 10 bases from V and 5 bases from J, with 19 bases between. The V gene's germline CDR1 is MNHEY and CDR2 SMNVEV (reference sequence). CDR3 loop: CATPGDTGGDTQYF. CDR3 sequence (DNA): TGTGCCACCCCCGGCGACACCGGGGGAGATACGCAGTATTTT.

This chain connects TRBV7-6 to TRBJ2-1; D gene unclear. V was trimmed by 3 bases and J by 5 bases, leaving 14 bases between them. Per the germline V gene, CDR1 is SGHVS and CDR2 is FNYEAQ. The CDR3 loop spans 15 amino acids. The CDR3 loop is CASSLTPLGDNEQFF. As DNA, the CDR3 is TGTGCCAGCAGCTTGACCCCCTTGGGCGACAATGAGCAGTTCTTC.

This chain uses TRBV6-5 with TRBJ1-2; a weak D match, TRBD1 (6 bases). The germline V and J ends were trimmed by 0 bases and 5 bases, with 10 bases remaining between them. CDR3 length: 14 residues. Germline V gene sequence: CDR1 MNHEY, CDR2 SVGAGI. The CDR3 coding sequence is TGTGCCAGCAGTTACTCGGGACAAATATATGGCTACACCTTC. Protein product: CASSYSGQIYGYTF.

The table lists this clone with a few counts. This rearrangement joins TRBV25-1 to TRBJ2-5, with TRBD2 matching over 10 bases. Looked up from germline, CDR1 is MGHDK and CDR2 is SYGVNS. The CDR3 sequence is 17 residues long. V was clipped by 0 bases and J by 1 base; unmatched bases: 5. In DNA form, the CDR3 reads TGTGCCAGCAGTGAATATCCGCTAGCGGGGGTCCAAGAGACCCAGTACTTC. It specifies CASSEYPLAGVQETQYF.

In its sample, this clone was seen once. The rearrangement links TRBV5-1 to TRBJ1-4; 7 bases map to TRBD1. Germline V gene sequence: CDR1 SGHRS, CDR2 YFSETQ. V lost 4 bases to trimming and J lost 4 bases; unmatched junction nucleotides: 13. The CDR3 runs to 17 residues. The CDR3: CASSPYNGQDLNEKLFF. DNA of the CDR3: TGCGCCAGCAGCCCCTATAACGGACAGGACCTTAATGAAAAACTGTTTTTT.